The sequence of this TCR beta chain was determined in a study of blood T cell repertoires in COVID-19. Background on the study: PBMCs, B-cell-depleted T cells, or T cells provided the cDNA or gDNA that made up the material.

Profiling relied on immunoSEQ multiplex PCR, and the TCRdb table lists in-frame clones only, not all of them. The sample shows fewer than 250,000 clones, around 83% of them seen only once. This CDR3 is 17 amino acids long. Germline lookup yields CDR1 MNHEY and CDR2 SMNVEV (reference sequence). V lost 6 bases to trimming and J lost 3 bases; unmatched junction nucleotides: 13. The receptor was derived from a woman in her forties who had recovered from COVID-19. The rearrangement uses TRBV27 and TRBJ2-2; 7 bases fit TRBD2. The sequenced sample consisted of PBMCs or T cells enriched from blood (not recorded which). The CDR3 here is CASSPRGSGSDTGELFF. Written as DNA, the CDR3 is TGTGCCAGCAGCCCGCGGGGGTCCGGGAGTGACACCGGGGAGCTGTTTTTT.